This T cell receptor beta chain was sequenced for a study of control samples from healthy donors and cancer patients. This clone was seen a single time. The CDR3 runs 12 residues. Trimming removed 7 bases from V and 8 bases from J; junction bases left unmatched: 7. Generated by immunoSEQ multiplex PCR, the TCRdb table keeps only in-frame clones and is missing some. The table has almost 40,000 clones, around 83% seen once. The sequence came from a woman aged 55-70 years with lung cancer. Sequencing was done on a sample of PBMCs. The V call is TRBV12-3 or TRBV12-4, the J call TRBJ1-2; the match to TRBD1 covers 7 bases. DNA of the CDR3: TGTGCCAGCACCTCAGGGACAGTAGGCTACACCTTC. Its translation: CASTSGTVGYTF.